This T cell receptor (beta chain) was identified in a study of CXCR3-negative and CXCR3-positive naive CD8 T cells. CDR3 length: 13 residues. Per the germline V gene, CDR1 is LNHDA and CDR2 is SQIVND (reference sequence). UMI labels and 5' RACE were used to prepare the TRB cDNA libraries. Using the 5' RACE reads, TCRdb records one entry per CDR3 protein without DNA. Its clone listing holds tens of thousands of distinct CDR3 sequences. This chain links TRBV19 with TRBJ2-1; TCRdb calls TRBD2, which cannot be checked without DNA. The sample comprised naive CXCR3- CD8+ T cells from blood. Noted subset: CD45RO-CCR7+CD27+CD95- naive CD8+ T cells lacking CXCR3 (TNR3-). This clonotype was obtained from a human donor in good health. Some clones in this sample may be carry-over from other donors' samples. CDR3 residues: CASSTDWAERQFF.